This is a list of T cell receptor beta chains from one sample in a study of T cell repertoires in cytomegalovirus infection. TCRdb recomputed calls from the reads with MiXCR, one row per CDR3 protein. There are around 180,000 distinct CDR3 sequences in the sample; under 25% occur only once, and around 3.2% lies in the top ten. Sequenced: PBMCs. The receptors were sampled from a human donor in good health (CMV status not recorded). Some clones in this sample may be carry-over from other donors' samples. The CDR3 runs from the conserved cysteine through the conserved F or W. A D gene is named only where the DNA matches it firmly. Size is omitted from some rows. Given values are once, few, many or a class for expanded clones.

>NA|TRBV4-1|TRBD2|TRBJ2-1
TGCGCCAGCAGCCAACCTGGACTAGCGCCGTACAATGAGCAGTTCTTC
CASSQPGLAPYNEQFF
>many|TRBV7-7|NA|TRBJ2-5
TGTGCTAGCAGCCGGGACGGGTTCCAAGAGACCCAGTACTTC
CASSRDGFQETQYF
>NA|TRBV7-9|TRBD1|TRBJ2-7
TGTGCCAGCAGCCCGCCCTCAGGGGTCACAGGGGTGCCCTACGAGCAGTACTTC
CASSPPSGVTGVPYEQYF
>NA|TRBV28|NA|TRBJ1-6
TGTGCCAGCAGTTCAACACAGGGAAATAATTCACCCCTCCACTTT
CASSSTQGNNSPLHF
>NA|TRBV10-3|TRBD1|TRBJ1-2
TGTGCCATCAGTGAGTCGATGGGGGACAGCCTGGAATCTCGAGGGCTTGGCTATGGCTACACCTTC
CAISESMGDSLESRGLGYGYTF
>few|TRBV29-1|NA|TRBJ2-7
TGCAGCGTTGGGGCCGGGACGCCTTACGAGCAGTACTTC
CSVGAGTPYEQYF
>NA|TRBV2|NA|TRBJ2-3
TGTGCCACCGACCAGGACACAGATACGCAGTATTTT
CATDQDTDTQYF
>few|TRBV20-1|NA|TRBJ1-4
TGCAGTGCTAGATTTAGGGACCTTGCAACTAATGAAAAACTGTTTTTT
CSARFRDLATNEKLFF
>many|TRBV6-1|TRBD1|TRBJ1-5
TGTGCCAGCAGCACGACAGGGGCTGAACAGCCCCAGCATTTT
CASSTTGAEQPQHF
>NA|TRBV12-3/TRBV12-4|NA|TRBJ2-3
TGTGCCAGCAGTTTTGGGGACCGAGATACGCAGTATTTT
CASSFGDRDTQYF
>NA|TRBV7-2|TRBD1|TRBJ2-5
TGTGCCAGCAGCACCTATCACAGGGGGCAAGAGACCCAGTACTTC
CASSTYHRGQETQYF
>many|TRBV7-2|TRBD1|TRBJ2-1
TGTGCCAGCAGCCTCCCGGACAGGGAAGATGAGCAGTTCTTC
CASSLPDREDEQFF